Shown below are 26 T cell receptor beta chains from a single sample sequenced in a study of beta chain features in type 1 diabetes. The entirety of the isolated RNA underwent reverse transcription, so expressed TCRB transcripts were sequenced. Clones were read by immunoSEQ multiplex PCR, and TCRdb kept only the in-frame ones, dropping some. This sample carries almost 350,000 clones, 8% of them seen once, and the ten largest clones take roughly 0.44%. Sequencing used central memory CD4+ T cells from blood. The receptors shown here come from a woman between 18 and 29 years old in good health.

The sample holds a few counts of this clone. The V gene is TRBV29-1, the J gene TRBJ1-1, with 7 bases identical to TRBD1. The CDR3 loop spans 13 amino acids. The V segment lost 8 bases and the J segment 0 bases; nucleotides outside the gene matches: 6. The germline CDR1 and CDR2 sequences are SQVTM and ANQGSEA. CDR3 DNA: TGCAGCTCCAGGGGACAGTTGAACACTGAAGCTTTCTTT. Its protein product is CSSRGQLNTEAFF.

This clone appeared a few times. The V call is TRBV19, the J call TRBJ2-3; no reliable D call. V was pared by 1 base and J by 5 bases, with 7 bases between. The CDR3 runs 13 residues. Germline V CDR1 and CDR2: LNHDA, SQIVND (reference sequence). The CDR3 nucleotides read TGTGCCAGTAGTATAGGGATCAAAGATACGCAGTATTTT. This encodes CASSIGIKDTQYF.

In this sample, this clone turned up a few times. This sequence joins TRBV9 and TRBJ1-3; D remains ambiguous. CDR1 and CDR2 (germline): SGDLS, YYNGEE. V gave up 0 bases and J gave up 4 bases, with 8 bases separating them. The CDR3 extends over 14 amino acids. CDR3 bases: TGTGCCAGCAGCGTAGAGGGCCACGGAAACACCATATATTTT. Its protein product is CASSVEGHGNTIYF.

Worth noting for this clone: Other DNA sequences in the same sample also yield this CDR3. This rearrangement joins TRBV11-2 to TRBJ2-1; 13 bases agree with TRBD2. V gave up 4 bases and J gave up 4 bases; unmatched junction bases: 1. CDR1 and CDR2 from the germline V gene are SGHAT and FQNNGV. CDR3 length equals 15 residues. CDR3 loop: CASSSLAGGYNEQFF. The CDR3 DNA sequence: TGTGCCAGCAGCTCACTAGCGGGAGGGTACAATGAGCAGTTCTTC.

Here the CDR3 DNA reads TGTGCCAGCAGCGCGGGACTACTCAGTGAGCAGTTCTTC. Its protein product is CASSAGLLSEQFF. The rearrangement joins TRBV11-3 to TRBJ2-1; TRBD2 aligns across 7 bases. Losses at the gene ends were 5 bases for V and 9 bases for J; bases not matched to a gene: 7. The CDR3 loop spans 13 amino acids. Germline values: CDR1 SGHNT, CDR2 YENEEA.

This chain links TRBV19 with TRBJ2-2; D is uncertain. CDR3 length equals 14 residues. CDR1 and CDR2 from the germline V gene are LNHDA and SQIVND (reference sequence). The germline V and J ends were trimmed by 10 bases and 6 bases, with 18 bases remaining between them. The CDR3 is CATGLPVPSGELFF. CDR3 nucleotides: TGTGCCACCGGTCTTCCCGTCCCCTCCGGGGAGCTGTTTTTT.

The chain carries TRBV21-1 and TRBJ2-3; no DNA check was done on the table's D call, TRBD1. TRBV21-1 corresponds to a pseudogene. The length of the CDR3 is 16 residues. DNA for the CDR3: TGTGCCAGCAGCAAAGGCGGGACAGACGTCATAGATACGCAGTATTTT. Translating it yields CASSKGGTDVIDTQYF.

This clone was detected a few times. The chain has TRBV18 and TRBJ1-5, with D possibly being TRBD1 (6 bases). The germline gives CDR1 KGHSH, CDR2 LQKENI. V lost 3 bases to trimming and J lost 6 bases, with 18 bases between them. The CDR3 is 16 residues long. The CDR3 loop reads CASSPLEAGVGQPQHF. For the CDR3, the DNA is TGTGCCAGCTCACCTCTCGAGGCAGGGGTGGGTCAGCCCCAGCATTTT.

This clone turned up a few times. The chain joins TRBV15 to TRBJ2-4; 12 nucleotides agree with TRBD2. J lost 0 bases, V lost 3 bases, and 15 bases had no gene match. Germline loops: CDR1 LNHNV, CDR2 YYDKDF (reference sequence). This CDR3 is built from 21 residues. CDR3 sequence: CATSSPPGVPGLAGAKNIQYF. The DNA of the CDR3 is TGTGCCACCAGCAGTCCCCCCGGGGTCCCGGGACTAGCGGGAGCCAAAAACATTCAGTACTTC.

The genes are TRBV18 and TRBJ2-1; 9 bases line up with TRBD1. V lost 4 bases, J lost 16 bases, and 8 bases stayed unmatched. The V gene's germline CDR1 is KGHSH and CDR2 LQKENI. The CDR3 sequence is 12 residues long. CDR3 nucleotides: TGTGCCAGCTCACTCCAGACAGGGGGTCCCTTCTTC. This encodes CASSLQTGGPFF. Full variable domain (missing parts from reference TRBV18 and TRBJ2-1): NAGVMQNPRHLVRRRGQEARLRCSPMKGHSHVYWYRQLPEEGLKFMVYLQKENIIDESGMPKERFSAEFPKEGPSILRIQQVVRGDSAAYFCASSLQTGGPFFGPGTRLTVL.

The CDR3 reads CASSASGTNQETQYF. In nucleotides, the CDR3 is TGTGCCAGCAGCGCTAGCGGGACTAACCAAGAGACCCAGTACTTC. The gene calls are TRBV7-2 and TRBJ2-5; 9 bases map to TRBD2. This CDR3 comprises 15 residues. CDR1 and CDR2 from the germline V gene are SGHTA and FQGNSA. J lost 0 bases, V lost 5 bases, and 4 bases had no gene match. The entire variable domain, with the rest obtained from reference TRBV7-2 and TRBJ2-5, is as follows: GAGVSQSPSNKVTEKGKDVELRCDPISGHTALYWYRQSLGQGLEFLIYFQGNSAPDKSGLPSDRFSAERTGGSVSTLTIQRTQQEDSAVYLCASSASGTNQETQYFGPGTRLLVL.

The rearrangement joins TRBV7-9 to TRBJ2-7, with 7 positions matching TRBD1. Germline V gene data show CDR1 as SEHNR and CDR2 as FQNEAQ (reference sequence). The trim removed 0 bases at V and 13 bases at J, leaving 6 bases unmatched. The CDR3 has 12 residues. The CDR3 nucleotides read TGTGCCAGCAGCTTAGCCCGGGACAGACTATACTTC. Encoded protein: CASSLARDRLYF.

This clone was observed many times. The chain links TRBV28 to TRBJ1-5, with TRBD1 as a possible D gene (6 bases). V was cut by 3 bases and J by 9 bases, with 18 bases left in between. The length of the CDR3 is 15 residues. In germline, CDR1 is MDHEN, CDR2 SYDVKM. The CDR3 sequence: CASSFWGRGGVPQHF. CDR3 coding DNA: TGTGCCAGCAGTTTTTGGGGCAGGGGAGGTGTGCCCCAGCATTTT.

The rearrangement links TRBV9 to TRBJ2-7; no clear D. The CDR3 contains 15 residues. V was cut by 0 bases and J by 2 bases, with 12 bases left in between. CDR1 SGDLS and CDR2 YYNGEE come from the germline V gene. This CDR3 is CASSVGASSPYEQYF. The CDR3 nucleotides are TGTGCCAGCAGCGTAGGGGCCAGTTCTCCCTACGAGCAGTACTTC.

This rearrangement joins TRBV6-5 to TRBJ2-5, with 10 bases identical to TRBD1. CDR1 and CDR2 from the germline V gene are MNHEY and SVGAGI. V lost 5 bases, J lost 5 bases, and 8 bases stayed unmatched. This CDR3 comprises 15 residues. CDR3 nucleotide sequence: TGTGCCAGCAGTCCGCGGACAGGGGGGATGGAGACCCAGTACTTC. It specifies CASSPRTGGMETQYF.

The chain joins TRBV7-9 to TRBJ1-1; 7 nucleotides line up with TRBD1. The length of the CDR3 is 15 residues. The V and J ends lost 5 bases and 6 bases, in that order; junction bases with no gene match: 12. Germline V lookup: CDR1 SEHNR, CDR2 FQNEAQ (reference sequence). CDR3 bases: TGTGCCAGCAGCCCAAGGCACAGGGGTCGGGCTGAAGCTTTCTTT. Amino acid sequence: CASSPRHRGRAEAFF.

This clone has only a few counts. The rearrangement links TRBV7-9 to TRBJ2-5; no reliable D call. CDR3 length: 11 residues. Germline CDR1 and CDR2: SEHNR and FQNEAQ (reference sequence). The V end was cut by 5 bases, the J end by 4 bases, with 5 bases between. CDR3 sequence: CASSELETQYF. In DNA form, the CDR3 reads TGTGCCAGCAGCGAATTAGAGACCCAGTACTTC. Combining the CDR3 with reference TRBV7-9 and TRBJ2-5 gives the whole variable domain DTGVSQNPRHKITKRGQNVTFRCDPISEHNRLYWYRQTLGQGPEFLTYFQNEAQLEKSRLLSDRFSAERPKGSFSTLEIQRTEQGDSAMYLCASSELETQYFGPGTRLLVL.

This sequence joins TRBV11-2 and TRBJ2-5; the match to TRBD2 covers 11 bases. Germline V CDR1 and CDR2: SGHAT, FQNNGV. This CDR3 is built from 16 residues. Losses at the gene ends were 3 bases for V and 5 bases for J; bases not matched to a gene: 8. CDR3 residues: CASSFTSGSTIETQYF. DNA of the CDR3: TGTGCCAGCAGCTTTACTAGCGGGAGTACTATCGAGACCCAGTACTTC.

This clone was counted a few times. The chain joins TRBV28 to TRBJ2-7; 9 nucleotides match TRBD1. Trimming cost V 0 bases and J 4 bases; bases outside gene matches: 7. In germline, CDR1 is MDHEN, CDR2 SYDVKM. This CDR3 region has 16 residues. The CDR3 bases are TGTGCCAGCAGTTTATGGAACCACAGGGGGCTATACGAGCAGTACTTC. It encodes CASSLWNHRGLYEQYF. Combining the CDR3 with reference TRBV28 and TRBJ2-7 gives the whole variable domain DVKVTQSSRYLVKRTGEKVFLECVQDMDHENMFWYRQDPGLGLRLIYFSYDVKMKEKGDIPEGYSVSREKKERFSLILESASTNQTSMYLCASSLWNHRGLYEQYFGPGTRLTVT.

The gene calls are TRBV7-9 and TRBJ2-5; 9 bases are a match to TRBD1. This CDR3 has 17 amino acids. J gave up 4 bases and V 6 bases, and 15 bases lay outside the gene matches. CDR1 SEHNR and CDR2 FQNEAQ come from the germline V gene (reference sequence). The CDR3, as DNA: TGTGCCAGCAGTTACGGACAGGGGTCTACCCTGCGAGAGACCCAGTACTTC. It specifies CASSYGQGSTLRETQYF.

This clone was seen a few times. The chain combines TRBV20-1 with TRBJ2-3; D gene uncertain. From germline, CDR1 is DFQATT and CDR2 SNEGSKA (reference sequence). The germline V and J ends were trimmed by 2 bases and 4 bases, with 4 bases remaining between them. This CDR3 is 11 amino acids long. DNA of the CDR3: TGCAGTGCTAGACATGCAGATACGCAGTATTTT. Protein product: CSARHADTQYF.

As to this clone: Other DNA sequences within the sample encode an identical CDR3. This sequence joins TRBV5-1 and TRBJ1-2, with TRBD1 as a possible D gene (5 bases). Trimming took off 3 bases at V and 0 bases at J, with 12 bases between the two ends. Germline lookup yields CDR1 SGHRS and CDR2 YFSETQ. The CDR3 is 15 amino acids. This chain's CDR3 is CASSSGGRANYGYTF. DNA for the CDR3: TGCGCCAGCAGCTCCGGGGGGAGGGCTAACTATGGCTACACCTTC.

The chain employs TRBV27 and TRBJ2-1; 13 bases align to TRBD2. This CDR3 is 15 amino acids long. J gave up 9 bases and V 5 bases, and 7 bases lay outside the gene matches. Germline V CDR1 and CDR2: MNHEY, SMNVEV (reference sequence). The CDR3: CASSIGLAGAFEQFF. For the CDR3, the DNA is TGTGCCAGCAGTATCGGACTAGCGGGAGCCTTTGAGCAGTTCTTC.

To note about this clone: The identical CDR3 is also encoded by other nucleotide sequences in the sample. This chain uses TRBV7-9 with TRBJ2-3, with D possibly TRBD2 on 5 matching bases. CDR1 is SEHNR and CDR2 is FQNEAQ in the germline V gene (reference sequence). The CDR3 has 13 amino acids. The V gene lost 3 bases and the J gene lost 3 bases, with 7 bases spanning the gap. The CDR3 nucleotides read TGTGCCAGCAGCTTCGAGGGAACAGATACGCAGTATTTT. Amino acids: CASSFEGTDTQYF.

The CDR3 loop is CASSLGQANQPQHF. The CDR3 region has the DNA TGTGCCAGCAGCTTGGGACAGGCCAATCAGCCCCAGCATTTT. This rearrangement joins TRBV4-2 to TRBJ1-5; 8 bases are shared with TRBD1. After removal of 5 bases from V and 3 bases from J, the junction contained 3 bases not matched to a gene. The CDR3 spans 14 residues. Germline V gene sequence: CDR1 LGHNA, CDR2 YNFKEQ.

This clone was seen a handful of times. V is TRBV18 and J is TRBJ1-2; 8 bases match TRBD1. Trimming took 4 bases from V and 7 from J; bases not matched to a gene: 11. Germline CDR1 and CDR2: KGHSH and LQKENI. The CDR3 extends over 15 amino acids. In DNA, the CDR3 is TGTGCCAGCTCACACACCTCAGGGGGCAGGATTGGCTACACCTTC. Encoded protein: CASSHTSGGRIGYTF.